This T cell receptor beta chain stems from a study of vaccination and CD4 T cells after COVID-19. On the study more broadly: The convalescents comprised six males and four females, two of them Hispanic. The study drew post-COVID samples a median around 100 days after diagnosis (range 35 to 161). Vaccinees got either two BNT162b2 doses or two mRNA-1273 doses.

Treatment described: approximately 9-day PBMC culture with coronavirus spike peptide pools or control peptides (ViraFEST assay). This clonotype has just a few counts. No antigen is known for it. CDR3 size: 17 residues. Looked up from germline, CDR1 is MNHNS and CDR2 is SASEGT. Trimming at V came to 4 bases and at J to 7 bases, leaving 13 bases not matched to a gene. The assay that was used to sequence DNA from cultured CD4+ T cells was the Oncomine TCR Beta short-read assay. Genomic DNA extraction was carried out from cultured CD4+ T cells. TCRdb passed the PCR reads through MiXCR, listing each CDR3 protein once. Of about 23,000 distinct CDR3 sequences detected, about 54% appear once; the ten largest clones hold 2.8%.

The chain joins TRBV6-1 to TRBJ2-4, with 10 positions matching TRBD1. This sequence originates from a human donor who had recovered from COVID-19. The source material was CD4+ T cells from blood, cultured in vitro. CDR3 sequence: CASSGQGARGGENIQYF. In DNA form, the CDR3 reads TGTGCCAGCAGTGGACAGGGGGCGCGAGGTGGAGAGAACATTCAGTACTTC.